This is a list of T cell receptor beta chains from one sample in a study of cytomegalovirus exposure and HLA in healthy donors. The protocol was immunoSEQ multiplex PCR, while the TCRdb copy is restricted to in-frame clones and leaves out a portion. Among 100,000 or so clones listed, over 65% were seen once. Sequences were obtained from PBMCs. Receptors were obtained from a man aged 40-55 years in good health and CMV-seronegative. Both conserved end residues are part of each CDR3. The order of the fields is clone size, J gene, V gene, CDR3 length, D gene, CDR3 protein, CDR3 DNA. A D gene is named only where the DNA matches it firmly. The size entry is marked missing in some rows and otherwise reads once, few, many or a size class.

size: .
J: TRBJ1-4
V: TRBV2
length: 17
D: TRBD1
CDR3: CASSELGQPATNEKLFF
DNA: TGTGCCAGCAGTGAATTGGGACAGCCTGCAACTAATGAAAAACTGTTTTTT

size: .
J: TRBJ1-2
V: TRBV20-1
length: 11
D: .
CDR3: CSAEEGYGYTF
DNA: TGCAGTGCGGAGGAAGGGTACGGCTACACCTTC

size: once
J: TRBJ1-2
V: TRBV6-5
length: 13
D: .
CDR3: CASSYRARDGYTF
DNA: TGTGCCAGCAGTTATCGGGCGAGGGATGGCTACACCTTC

size: .
J: TRBJ1-2
V: TRBV11-2
length: 17
D: .
CDR3: CASTPPRRQPANYGYTF
DNA: TGTGCCAGCACCCCCCCCCGCAGGCAGCCTGCTAACTATGGCTACACCTTC

size: .
J: TRBJ1-4
V: TRBV15
length: 17
D: TRBD1
CDR3: CATSSDHRTGSNEKLFF
DNA: TGTGCCACCAGCAGCGACCATCGGACAGGGTCTAATGAAAAACTGTTTTTT

size: .
J: TRBJ2-5
V: TRBV5-4
length: 14
D: TRBD2
CDR3: CASSLAGGRETQYF
DNA: TGTGCCAGCAGCTTAGCGGGGGGCAGAGAGACCCAGTACTTC

size: once
J: TRBJ2-5
V: TRBV6-5
length: 15
D: TRBD2
CDR3: CASRRTSQYQETQYF
DNA: TGTGCCAGCAGAAGGACTAGCCAGTACCAAGAGACCCAGTACTTC

size: .
J: TRBJ2-5
V: TRBV5-1
length: 16
D: TRBD2
CDR3: CASSLSNSGYQETQYF
DNA: TGCGCCAGCAGCTTAAGTAATAGCGGGTACCAAGAGACCCAGTACTTC

size: .
J: TRBJ2-3
V: TRBV7-2
length: 14
D: .
CDR3: CASSPPHRTDTQYF
DNA: TGTGCCAGCAGCCCACCACACCGCACAGATACGCAGTATTTT

size: once
J: TRBJ2-7
V: TRBV18
length: 14
D: .
CDR3: CASSPNRDSYEQYF
DNA: TGTGCCAGCTCACCCAACAGGGATTCCTACGAGCAGTACTTC

size: .
J: TRBJ1-6
V: TRBV7-9
length: 15
D: .
CDR3: CASSPLGIGDSPLHF
DNA: TGTGCCAGCAGCCCCTTGGGCATAGGGGATTCACCCCTCCACTTT

size: once
J: TRBJ1-1
V: TRBV5-1
length: 14
D: .
CDR3: CASSLQGMNTEAFF
DNA: TGCGCCAGCAGCTTGCAGGGGATGAACACTGAAGCTTTCTTT

size: .
J: TRBJ2-7
V: TRBV5-1
length: 16
D: .
CDR3: CASSMPYSGLSYEQYF
DNA: TGCGCCAGCAGCATGCCTTACAGCGGATTATCCTACGAGCAGTACTTC

size: .
J: TRBJ2-3
V: TRBV9
length: 15
D: TRBD2
CDR3: CASSVPGLATDTQYF
DNA: TGTGCCAGCAGCGTTCCGGGACTAGCTACAGATACGCAGTATTTT

size: .
J: TRBJ1-6
V: TRBV9
length: 14
D: .
CDR3: CASSERWEVSPLHF
DNA: TGTGCCAGCAGCGAAAGGTGGGAGGTCTCACCCCTCCACTTT

size: .
J: TRBJ2-5
V: TRBV11-2
length: 16
D: TRBD2
CDR3: CASSLVLLAGQETQYF
DNA: TGTGCCAGCAGCTTAGTTTTACTAGCGGGGCAAGAGACCCAGTACTTC

size: .
J: TRBJ1-1
V: TRBV18
length: 14
D: TRBD1
CDR3: CASSPPDRVTEAFF
DNA: TGTGCCAGCTCACCACCGGACAGGGTGACTGAAGCTTTCTTT

size: .
J: TRBJ2-7
V: TRBV9
length: 13
D: .
CDR3: CASSVAVGSEQYF
DNA: TGTGCCAGCAGCGTAGCCGTCGGGAGCGAGCAGTACTTC

size: .
J: TRBJ2-7
V: TRBV11-3
length: 14
D: TRBD1
CDR3: CASSLGQGQYEQYF
DNA: TGTGCCAGCAGCCTCGGACAGGGACAGTACGAGCAGTACTTC

size: .
J: TRBJ2-7
V: TRBV27
length: 14
D: .
CDR3: CASRGTPLSYEQYF
DNA: TGTGCCAGCAGAGGGACTCCCCTCTCCTACGAGCAGTACTTC

size: .
J: TRBJ1-5
V: TRBV5-6
length: 16
D: TRBD1
CDR3: CASSGDRGLSSQPQHF
DNA: TGTGCCAGCAGCGGGGACAGGGGGCTGAGTAGTCAGCCCCAGCATTTT

size: .
J: TRBJ2-1
V: TRBV4-1
length: 17
D: TRBD2
CDR3: CASAGGRGGFSYNEQFF
DNA: TGCGCCTCCGCTGGTGGGCGGGGGGGATTTTCCTACAATGAGCAGTTCTTC

size: .
J: TRBJ1-2
V: TRBV5-6
length: 14
D: .
CDR3: CASSFRGREYGYTF
DNA: TGTGCCAGCAGCTTCAGGGGAAGGGAGTATGGCTACACCTTC

size: .
J: TRBJ2-7
V: TRBV4-1
length: 14
D: .
CDR3: CASSQVARVNEQYF
DNA: TGCGCCAGCAGCCAAGTGGCCAGGGTCAACGAGCAGTACTTC

size: few
J: TRBJ1-4
V: TRBV5-1
length: 17
D: TRBD1
CDR3: CASTPSGTGSIGEKLFF
DNA: TGCGCCAGCACCCCGTCCGGGACAGGCTCAATCGGGGAAAAACTGTTTTTT

size: .
J: TRBJ2-5
V: TRBV6-5
length: 11
D: .
CDR3: CASSEKETQYF
DNA: TGTGCCAGCAGCGAGAAAGAGACCCAGTACTTC

size: .
J: TRBJ2-5
V: TRBV5-1
length: 16
D: TRBD2
CDR3: CASSTGLAGGLETQYF
DNA: TGCGCCAGCAGCACCGGACTAGCGGGGGGGCTAGAGACCCAGTACTTC

size: .
J: TRBJ2-2
V: TRBV7-9
length: 16
D: TRBD1
CDR3: CASSKGQGTTTGELFF
DNA: TGTGCCAGCAGCAAGGGACAGGGAACGACTACGGGGGAGCTGTTTTTT

size: few
J: TRBJ1-1
V: TRBV29-1
length: 14
D: .
CDR3: CSVPPRGMNTEAFF
DNA: TGCAGCGTCCCACCCCGGGGTATGAACACTGAAGCTTTCTTT

size: once
J: TRBJ2-2
V: TRBV30
length: 15
D: TRBD1
CDR3: CAWRTGTGTTGELFF
DNA: TGTGCCTGGAGGACCGGGACAGGGACCACCGGGGAGCTGTTTTTT

size: .
J: TRBJ1-2
V: TRBV6-1
length: 13
D: TRBD1
CDR3: CASSETGGFGYTF
DNA: TGTGCCAGCAGCGAGACAGGGGGCTTTGGCTACACCTTC

size: once
J: TRBJ1-6
V: TRBV5-1
length: 14
D: .
CDR3: CASSFRTYNSPLHF
DNA: TGCGCCAGCAGCTTCAGAACCTATAATTCACCCCTCCACTTT

size: few
J: TRBJ1-4
V: TRBV19
length: 13
D: .
CDR3: CASSIVTEEKLFF
DNA: TGTGCCAGTAGTATAGTAACGGAGGAAAAACTGTTTTTT

size: .
J: TRBJ1-1
V: TRBV7-6
length: 15
D: TRBD1
CDR3: CASTLNTGTDTEAFF
DNA: TGTGCCAGCACCTTAAATACTGGGACAGACACTGAAGCTTTCTTT

size: .
J: TRBJ1-3
V: TRBV6-6
length: 14
D: .
CDR3: CASSFSGTGNTIYF
DNA: TGTGCCAGCAGCTTCTCGGGGACTGGAAACACCATATATTTT

size: .
J: TRBJ2-7
V: TRBV7-9
length: 15
D: .
CDR3: CSSSLQGGVWYEQYF
DNA: TGTTCCAGCAGCCTGCAGGGCGGGGTCTGGTACGAGCAGTACTTC

size: .
J: TRBJ2-3
V: TRBV10-1
length: 18
D: TRBD2
CDR3: CASSESVRAGGFTDMQYF
DNA: TGCGCCAGCAGTGAGTCTGTACGAGCGGGGGGGTTCACAGATATGCAGTATTTT

size: .
J: TRBJ1-4
V: TRBV19
length: 17
D: TRBD1
CDR3: CASRNSGTGGLFEKLFF
DNA: TGTGCCAGCCGGAATTCCGGGACAGGGGGACTTTTTGAAAAACTGTTTTTT

size: once
J: TRBJ2-7
V: TRBV6-5
length: 15
D: TRBD2
CDR3: CASSYSASGGYEQYF
DNA: TGTGCCAGCAGTTACTCCGCTAGCGGGGGTTACGAGCAGTACTTC

size: few
J: TRBJ2-1
V: TRBV4-1
length: 15
D: TRBD2
CDR3: CASSHPGGSYNEQFF
DNA: TGCGCCAGCAGCCACCCGGGGGGATCCTACAATGAGCAGTTCTTC

size: .
J: TRBJ2-5
V: TRBV27
length: 14
D: .
CDR3: CASSLTLAQETQYF
DNA: TGTGCCAGCAGTCTGACACTAGCACAAGAGACCCAGTACTTC

size: .
J: TRBJ1-2
V: TRBV6-1
length: 12
D: .
CDR3: CASLQVGWGYTF
DNA: TGTGCCAGCCTTCAGGTCGGTTGGGGCTACACCTTC

size: .
J: TRBJ2-7
V: TRBV28
length: 13
D: TRBD2
CDR3: CASSLGLAGGEYF
DNA: TGTGCCAGCAGTTTAGGACTAGCGGGGGGGGAGTACTTC

size: .
J: TRBJ1-2
V: TRBV5-4
length: 13
D: TRBD1
CDR3: CASSLGTGGGYTF
DNA: TGTGCCAGCAGCTTAGGGACAGGTGGCGGCTACACCTTC

size: .
J: TRBJ2-7
V: TRBV5-5
length: 15
D: TRBD2
CDR3: CASSIGPGGSYEQYF
DNA: TGTGCCAGCAGCATCGGACCGGGGGGCTCCTACGAGCAGTACTTC

size: .
J: TRBJ2-2
V: TRBV5-4
length: 15
D: TRBD1
CDR3: CASSTGTVNTGELFF
DNA: TGTGCCAGCAGCACCGGGACAGTAAACACCGGGGAGCTGTTTTTT

size: .
J: TRBJ1-5
V: TRBV5-6
length: 16
D: TRBD1
CDR3: CASSQRQGLFDQPQHF
DNA: TGTGCCAGCAGCCAGCGACAGGGCTTATTCGATCAGCCCCAGCATTTT

size: .
J: TRBJ2-7
V: TRBV4-3
length: 14
D: TRBD1
CDR3: CASSPRDRDYEQYF
DNA: TGCGCCAGCAGCCCACGGGACAGGGACTACGAGCAGTACTTC

size: few
J: TRBJ2-1
V: TRBV7-9
length: 16
D: TRBD2
CDR3: CASSRSGGGSYNEQFF
DNA: TGTGCCAGCAGTAGATCCGGCGGGGGTTCCTACAATGAGCAGTTCTTC

size: .
J: TRBJ2-3
V: TRBV9
length: 13
D: .
CDR3: CASSFSFTDTQYF
DNA: TGTGCCAGCAGTTTTTCCTTTACAGATACGCAGTATTTT

size: few
J: TRBJ1-1
V: TRBV6-6
length: 16
D: TRBD1
CDR3: CASTKPPSTGTNEAFF
DNA: TGTGCCAGCACCAAACCACCCTCGACAGGGACGAATGAAGCTTTCTTT

size: .
J: TRBJ2-7
V: TRBV12-5
length: 12
D: .
CDR3: CASGGITGEQYF
DNA: TGTGCTAGTGGGGGTATTACCGGGGAGCAGTACTTC

size: .
J: TRBJ2-2
V: TRBV5-1
length: 16
D: TRBD1
CDR3: CASSRGRQGGTGELFF
DNA: TGCGCCAGCAGCCGCGGAAGACAGGGTGGCACCGGGGAGCTGTTTTTT

size: .
J: TRBJ2-5
V: TRBV10-3
length: 12
D: .
CDR3: CAISAELETQYF
DNA: TGTGCCATCAGTGCCGAACTCGAGACCCAGTACTTC